Presented here are 21 T cell receptor beta chains from one specimen sequenced in a study of CD8+ T cells in alopecia areata. Treatment of the sample: oral pan-JAK inhibitor, 5-10 mg twice daily. Isolated RNA was reverse transcribed into cDNA used as the sequencing template. Measured with immunoSEQ multiplex PCR; TCRdb has only the in-frame clones, and not every one. In the table there are approximately 150,000 clones, roughly 86% of which are singletons. The sequencing used CD8+ T cells sorted from blood, collected at week 4, from a patient treated with tofacitinib. Receptors originate from a human donor with alopecia areata.

The V and J genes are TRBV25-1 and TRBJ1-1; D might be TRBD1 (6 bases). Trimming took off 3 bases at V and 1 base at J, with 15 bases between the two ends. The CDR3 runs 16 residues. The germline gives CDR1 MGHDK, CDR2 SYGVNS. DNA for the CDR3: TGTGCCAGCAGTGAGCCCCTACAGGGTGAGAACACTGAAGCTTTCTTT. Translating it yields CASSEPLQGENTEAFF.

The gene calls are TRBV4-1 and TRBJ1-1; 7 bases fit TRBD1. Germline V lookup: CDR1 MGHRA, CDR2 YSYEKL. J gave up 4 bases and V 3 bases, and 2 bases lay outside the gene matches. CDR3 size: 13 residues. CDR3 residues: CASSQGQSTEAFF. The CDR3 nucleotides are TGCGCCAGCAGCCAGGGACAGAGCACTGAAGCTTTCTTT.

This clone was detected a few times. The chain joins TRBV11-1 to TRBJ2-1; D tentatively reads TRBD1 or TRBD2 (5 bases each). V shed 6 bases and J shed 9 bases, with 12 bases lying between them. There are 12 residues in the CDR3. Germline CDR1 is SGHAT and CDR2 is FQDESV (reference sequence). This CDR3 reads CASSYRGPEQFF. The CDR3 DNA sequence: TGTGCCAGCAGTTACCGGGGACCTGAGCAGTTCTTC.

This sequence joins TRBV4-1 and TRBJ2-7, with D possibly being TRBD1 (5 bases). V was clipped by 4 bases and J by 1 base, with 8 bases between them. From germline, CDR1 is MGHRA and CDR2 YSYEKL. The CDR3 has 13 amino acids. The CDR3 is CASSPQGSYEQYF. The CDR3 region has the DNA TGCGCCAGCAGCCCTCAGGGATCCTACGAGCAGTACTTC.

The chain uses TRBV19 and TRBJ2-7; D not resolved. The CDR3 has 11 amino acids. The V end lost 7 bases, the J end lost 4 bases, and 8 bases lay between the germline ends. Germline assignment: CDR1 LNHDA and CDR2 SQIVND (reference sequence). CDR3 amino acids: CASKRGYEQYF. The CDR3 DNA reads TGTGCCAGTAAAAGAGGTTACGAGCAGTACTTC.

The chain uses TRBV7-9 and TRBJ2-7, with 7 bases lining up with TRBD2. The germline CDR1 and CDR2 sequences are SEHNR and FQNEAQ (reference sequence). With V trimmed by 5 bases and J by 7 bases, 8 bases remained unmatched. This CDR3 contains 13 residues. CDR3 sequence (DNA): TGTGCCAGCAGCGCCAGCGGGACCCGGGAGCAGTACTTC. This gives the protein CASSASGTREQYF.

This chain connects TRBV6-5 to TRBJ2-1; 14 nucleotides align to TRBD2. V lost 0 bases, J lost 8 bases, and 3 bases stayed unmatched. Germline V lookup: CDR1 MNHEY, CDR2 SVGAGI. The CDR3 consists of 16 residues. CDR3 DNA sequence: TGTGCCAGCAGTTACTCAGGACTAGCGGGAGGCCATGAGCAGTTCTTC. Translation gives CASSYSGLAGGHEQFF.

The chain has TRBV28 and TRBJ2-7; D may be TRBD2 (5 bases). From germline, CDR1 is MDHEN and CDR2 SYDVKM. V lost 2 bases and J 3 bases, leaving 5 bases between the germline ends. This CDR3 region has 12 residues. The CDR3 here is CASSLGGYEQYF. In DNA form, the CDR3 reads TGTGCCAGCAGTTTAGGAGGCTACGAGCAGTACTTC.

This chain links TRBV2 with TRBJ2-3; D is undetermined. The length of the CDR3 is 16 residues. Germline assignment: CDR1 SNHLY and CDR2 FYNNEI. Trimming cost V 5 bases and J 0 bases, with 15 bases left between them. CDR3 in amino acids: CASSFVAAISTDTQYF. As DNA, the CDR3 is TGTGCCAGCAGTTTCGTAGCCGCGATCAGCACAGATACGCAGTATTTT.

J is TRBJ2-7 and V is TRBV4-1, with D possibly TRBD2 on 5 matching bases. This CDR3 is built from 13 residues. Germline V gives CDR1 MGHRA, CDR2 YSYEKL. V was shortened by 1 base and J by 3 bases, with 7 bases between the two germline ends. The CDR3, as DNA: TGCGCCAGCAGCCAAGTCCGGGACTACGAGCAGTACTTC. Translation: CASSQVRDYEQYF.

The rearrangement joins TRBV27 to TRBJ1-5, with D unclear. Trimming pared 2 bases from V and 2 bases from J, leaving 7 bases between. The CDR3 contains 14 residues. Germline values: CDR1 MNHEY, CDR2 SMNVEV (reference sequence). For the CDR3, the DNA is TGTGCCAGCAGTTTAAGAGGAGGCAATCAGCCCCAGCATTTT. It specifies CASSLRGGNQPQHF.

The chain couples TRBV27 to TRBJ1-2; possibly TRBD1 for D (5 bases). Trimming removed 11 bases at V and 5 bases at J, with 15 bases between. Germline loops: CDR1 MNHEY, CDR2 SMNVEV (reference sequence). The CDR3 totals 12 residues. CDR3 DNA sequence: TGTGCCTGTCGGGGGGAGGGGTATGGCTACACCTTC. Translated, it gives CACRGEGYGYTF.

The chain employs TRBV5-1 and TRBJ2-7; maybe TRBD2 (5 bases). Germline CDR1 is SGHRS and CDR2 is YFSETQ. This CDR3 is built from 11 residues. V lost 4 bases and J 7 bases, leaving 9 bases between the germline ends. The CDR3 bases are TGCGCCAGCAGCGCACCGGGAGAGCAGTACTTC. Protein product: CASSAPGEQYF.

The chain joins TRBV4-1 to TRBJ2-5; 8 positions agree with TRBD2. The DNA matches TRBJ2-7 better at its end, which makes the J call doubtful. This CDR3 comprises 15 residues. Germline loops: CDR1 MGHRA, CDR2 YSYEKL. The DNA for the CDR3 is TGCGCCAGCAGCCAGGGGAGCGGGAGCTCTCTCGAGCAGTACTTC. Its translation: CASSQGSGSSLEQYF.

The chain carries TRBV2 and TRBJ2-6; D unclear. The CDR3 has 15 residues. Germline CDR1 SNHLY, CDR2 FYNNEI. Trimming removed 10 bases from V and 1 base from J, with 14 bases in between. CDR3: CAILSRLSGANVLTF. The CDR3 DNA reads as TGTGCCATCCTTTCCAGGCTGTCTGGGGCCAACGTCCTGACTTTC.

A single count supports this clone. J is TRBJ2-1 and V is TRBV7-9; the D is unclear. The CDR3 is made up of 15 amino acids. CDR1 and CDR2 (germline): SEHNR, FQNEAQ (reference sequence). Trimming took 4 bases from V and 4 from J, leaving 14 bases between them. The chain's CDR3 is CASSSRAPLYNEQFF. The CDR3 DNA is TGTGCCAGCAGCTCCCGGGCTCCCCTTTACAATGAGCAGTTCTTC.

V usage is TRBV29-1 and J usage is TRBJ2-2, with D possibly TRBD1 on 6 matching bases. CDR3 size: 13 residues. Looked up from germline, CDR1 is SQVTM and CDR2 is ANQGSEA. V lost 4 bases and J lost 5, with 11 bases in between. CDR3 coding DNA: TGCAGCGTTGTGGGGGCTAGGACCGGGGAGCTGTTTTTT. This codes for CSVVGARTGELFF.

The CDR3 DNA follows: TGTGCCAGCAGCCAGCGGTCAGGGGAGCAGTTCTTC. Protein product: CASSQRSGEQFF. The J gene is TRBJ2-1, the V gene TRBV7-9, with D tentatively TRBD1 or TRBD2 (5 bases each). V was shortened by 5 bases and J by 10 bases, with 12 bases between the two germline ends. CDR1 and CDR2 from the germline V gene are SEHNR and FQNEAQ (reference sequence). The CDR3 is 12 residues long. The full variable domain, its missing parts supplied by reference TRBV7-9 and TRBJ2-1, is DTGVSQNPRHKITKRGQNVTFRCDPISEHNRLYWYRQTLGQGPEFLTYFQNEAQLEKSRLLSDRFSAERPKGSFSTLEIQRTEQGDSAMYLCASSQRSGEQFFGPGTRLTVL.

This sequence joins TRBV6-5 and TRBJ2-2, with a possible D match to TRBD1 (6 bases). Per germline, CDR1 MNHEY and CDR2 SVGAGI. This CDR3 has 14 residues. V lost 6 bases and J 3 bases, leaving 11 bases between the germline ends. In DNA form, the CDR3 reads TGTGCCAGCAGGCCGGACAGTCACACCGGGGAGCTGTTTTTT. Translating gives CASRPDSHTGELFF.

This chain uses TRBV25-1 with TRBJ1-4, with D hard to call. Looked up from germline, CDR1 is MGHDK and CDR2 is SYGVNS. Deletions cut 5 bases from V and 6 bases from J, with 7 bases between. The CDR3 totals 12 residues. The CDR3 region is CASSISYEKLFF. CDR3 nucleotides: TGTGCCAGCAGTATAAGTTATGAAAAACTGTTTTTT.

This clone was detected once. The genes are TRBV6-1 and TRBJ1-1; D is unclear. V was clipped by 2 bases and J by 0 bases, with 10 bases between them. The CDR3 runs to 15 residues. Germline-derived CDR1 and CDR2 are MNHNS and SASEGT. CDR3: CASSERKTMNTEAFF. The CDR3 DNA follows: TGTGCCAGCAGTGAAAGGAAGACTATGAACACTGAAGCTTTCTTT.